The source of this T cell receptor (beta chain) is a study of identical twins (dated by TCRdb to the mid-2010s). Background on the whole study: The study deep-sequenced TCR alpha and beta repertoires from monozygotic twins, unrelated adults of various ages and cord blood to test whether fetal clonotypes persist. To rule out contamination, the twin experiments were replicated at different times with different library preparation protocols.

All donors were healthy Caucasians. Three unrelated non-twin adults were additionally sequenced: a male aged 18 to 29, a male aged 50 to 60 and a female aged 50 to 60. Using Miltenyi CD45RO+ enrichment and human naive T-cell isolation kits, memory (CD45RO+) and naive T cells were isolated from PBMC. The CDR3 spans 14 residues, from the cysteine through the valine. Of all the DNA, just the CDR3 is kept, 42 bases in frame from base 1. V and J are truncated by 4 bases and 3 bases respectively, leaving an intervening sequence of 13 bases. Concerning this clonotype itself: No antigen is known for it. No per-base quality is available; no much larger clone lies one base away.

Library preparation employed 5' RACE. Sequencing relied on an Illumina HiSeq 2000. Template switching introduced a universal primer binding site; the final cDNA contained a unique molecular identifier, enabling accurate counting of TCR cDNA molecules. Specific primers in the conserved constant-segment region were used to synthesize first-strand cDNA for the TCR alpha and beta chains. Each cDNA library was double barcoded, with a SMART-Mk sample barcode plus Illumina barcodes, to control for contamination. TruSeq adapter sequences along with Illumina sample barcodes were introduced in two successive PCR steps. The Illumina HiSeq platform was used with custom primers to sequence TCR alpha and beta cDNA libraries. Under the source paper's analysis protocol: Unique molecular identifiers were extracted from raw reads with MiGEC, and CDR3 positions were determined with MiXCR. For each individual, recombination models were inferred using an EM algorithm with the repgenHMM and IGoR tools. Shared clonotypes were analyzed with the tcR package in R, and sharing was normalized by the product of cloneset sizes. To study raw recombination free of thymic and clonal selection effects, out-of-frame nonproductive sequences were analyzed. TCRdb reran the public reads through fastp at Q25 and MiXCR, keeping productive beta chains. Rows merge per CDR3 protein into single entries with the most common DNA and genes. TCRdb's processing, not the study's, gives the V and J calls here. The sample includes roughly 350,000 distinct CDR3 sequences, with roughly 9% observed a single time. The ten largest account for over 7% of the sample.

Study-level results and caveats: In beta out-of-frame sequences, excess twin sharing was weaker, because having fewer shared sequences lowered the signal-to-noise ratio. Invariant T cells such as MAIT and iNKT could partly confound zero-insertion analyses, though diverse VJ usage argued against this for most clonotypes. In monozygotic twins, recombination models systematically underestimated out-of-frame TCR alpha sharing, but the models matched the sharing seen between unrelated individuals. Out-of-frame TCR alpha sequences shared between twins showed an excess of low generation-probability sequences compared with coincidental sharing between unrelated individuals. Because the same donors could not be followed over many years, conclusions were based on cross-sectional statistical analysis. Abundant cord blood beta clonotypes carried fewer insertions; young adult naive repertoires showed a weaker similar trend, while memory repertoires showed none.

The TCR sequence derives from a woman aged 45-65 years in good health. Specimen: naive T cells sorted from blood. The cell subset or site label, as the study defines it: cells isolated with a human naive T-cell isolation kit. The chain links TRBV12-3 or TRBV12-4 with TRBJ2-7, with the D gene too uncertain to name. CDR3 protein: CASSSSAELYEQYV. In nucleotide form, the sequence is TGTGCCAGCAGTTCGTCTGCGGAACTCTACGAGCAGTACGTC.